These 30 T cell receptor beta chains came from one sample sequenced in a study of cytomegalovirus exposure and HLA in healthy donors. In the PCR, 60 Vbeta and 13 Jbeta primers were used. This table comes from immunoSEQ multiplex PCR, and its TCRdb copy is limited to in-frame clones, with some not included. The sample yields tens of thousands of clones, 7.5% to 8.5% seen once. The specimen sequenced was PBMCs. All receptors derive from a man aged 45-60 years in good health and CMV-seronegative.

This clone was observed a few times. The chain employs TRBV5-3 and TRBJ2-2; TRBD2 agrees at 9 bases. TRBV5-3 is classed as an ORF, of uncertain function. Trimming at V came to 0 bases and at J to 0 bases, leaving 3 bases not matched to a gene. CDR3 size: 17 residues. The CDR3 region is CARSLALAGTNTGELFF. CDR3 nucleotides: TGTGCCAGAAGCTTGGCGCTAGCGGGAACGAACACCGGGGAGCTGTTTTTT.

This clone was found once. The V call is TRBV28, the J call TRBJ2-5; TRBD2 matches at 11 bases. The J call may not be correct, given that the DNA end is closer to TRBJ2-7. The CDR3 sequence is 14 residues long. Germline V gene lookup returns CDR1 MDHEN and CDR2 SYDVKM. The CDR3 loop is CASSRLAGIYEQYF. The CDR3 DNA follows: TGTGCCAGCAGTCGACTAGCGGGAATCTACGAGCAGTACTTC.

This clone was found many times. At one of its ends the junction is not consistent with the germline gene, which may arise from a read error. The rearrangement joins TRBV28 to TRBJ1-5; 7 bases line up with TRBD1. Looked up from germline, CDR1 is MDHEN and CDR2 is SYDVKM. The CDR3 runs 11 residues. DNA of the CDR3: TGTGCCAGCGGTAGGGGGACAGCCGGCTATTTT. Protein sequence: CASGRGTAGYF. Complete variable domain (other parts from reference TRBV28 and TRBJ1-5): DVKVTQSSRYLVKRTGEKVFLECVQDMDHENMFWYRQDPGLGLRLIYFSYDVKMKEKGDIPEGYSVSREKKERFSLILESASTNQTSMYLCASGRGTAGYFGDGTRLSIL.

The rearrangement uses TRBV6-6 and TRBJ1-2; 9 nucleotides align to TRBD1. Germline V gives CDR1 MNHNY, CDR2 SVGAGI (reference sequence). This CDR3 has 14 amino acids. Losses at the gene ends were 5 bases for V and 6 bases for J; bases not matched to a gene: 7. This CDR3 is CASSGRTGDHGYTF. For the CDR3, the DNA is TGTGCCAGCAGTGGAAGGACAGGGGATCATGGCTACACCTTC.

This chain connects TRBV19 to TRBJ1-2; TRBD1 agrees at 7 bases. This CDR3 has 14 amino acids. Germline V lookup: CDR1 LNHDA, CDR2 SQIVND (reference sequence). V was clipped by 6 bases and J by 2 bases; unmatched bases: 6. Here the CDR3 DNA reads TGTGCCAGTAGACGAACAGGGGAGAACTATGGCTACACCTTC. Residues: CASRRTGENYGYTF.

This clone was counted a few times. The chain joins TRBV5-3 to TRBJ2-7; tentatively, D is TRBD2 (5 bases). TRBV5-3 counts as an open reading frame of uncertain function. The CDR3 has 14 residues. Between the trimmed V and J ends, which lost 1 base and 6 bases, there was a span of 14 bases. The CDR3 sequence is CARSLTSGSTEQYF. CDR3 bases: TGTGCCAGAAGCTTGACCAGCGGTTCCACCGAGCAGTACTTC.

The V and J genes are TRBV13 and TRBJ2-3, with D maybe TRBD2 (7 bases). The CDR3 contains 16 residues. Germline loops: CDR1 PRHDT, CDR2 FYEKMQ (reference sequence). The V end lost 2 bases, the J end lost 0 bases, and 12 bases lay between the germline ends. The CDR3 nucleotides are TGTGCCAGCAGCTTAAGGGCGGGGGCTAGCACAGATACGCAGTATTTT. As protein: CASSLRAGASTDTQYF.

The chain combines TRBV7-2 with TRBJ2-2; maybe TRBD2 (5 bases). The CDR3 has 17 residues. Germline V gene sequence: CDR1 SGHTA, CDR2 FQGNSA. Trimming removed 5 bases from V and 1 base from J, with 17 bases in between. The CDR3 sequence is CASSRQPSGLNTGELFF. CDR3 coding DNA: TGTGCCAGCAGCCGACAACCCTCGGGATTGAACACCGGGGAGCTGTTTTTT.

There are a few counts of this clone. V usage is TRBV5-6 and J usage is TRBJ2-1; unclear D gene. Trimming stripped 4 bases from V and 10 bases from J, with 9 bases between. In germline, CDR1 is SGHDT, CDR2 YYEEEE. This CDR3 has 11 amino acids. CDR3 amino acids: CASSVNGEQFF. CDR3 DNA: TGTGCCAGCAGCGTGAACGGGGAGCAGTTCTTC. The whole variable domain, remainder taken from reference TRBV5-6 and TRBJ2-1, is DAGVTQSPTHLIKTRGQQVTLRCSPKSGHDTVSWYQQALGQGPQFIFQYYEEEERQRGNFPDRFSGHQFPNYSSELNVNALLLGDSALYLCASSVNGEQFFGPGTRLTVL.

This clone was counted a few times. An end of the junction does not agree with germline; a read error may underlie this. The chain has TRBV7-7 and TRBJ2-1, with TRBD1 matching over 7 bases. This CDR3 region has 13 residues. CDR1 SSHAT and CDR2 FNYEAQ come from the germline V gene (reference sequence). The CDR3 is CASSYGTDNEQFF. DNA of the CDR3: TGTGCTAGCAGCTACGGGACAGACAATGAGCAGTTCTTC.

The sample holds a few counts of this clone. The chain is built from TRBV28 and TRBJ1-5, with 7 bases matching TRBD1. This CDR3 spans 17 amino acids. Germline V CDR1 and CDR2: MDHEN, SYDVKM. Germline trimming cut 6 bases from V and 4 bases from J; bases unmatched to any gene: 15. CDR3: CASSLPLDRVYNQPQHF. Here the CDR3 DNA reads TGTGCCAGCAGCCTGCCTCTCGACAGGGTGTATAATCAGCCCCAGCATTTT.

In this sample, this clone turned up a few times. The rearrangement joins TRBV5-1 to TRBJ2-5, with D uncertain. Germline V gene sequence: CDR1 SGHRS, CDR2 YFSETQ. The V and J ends lost 0 bases and 0 bases respectively, with 12 bases between them. This CDR3 comprises 16 residues. DNA of the CDR3: TGCGCCAGCAGCTTGGACAATAGCCGAAACCAAGAGACCCAGTACTTC. Translation gives CASSLDNSRNQETQYF.

This chain connects TRBV28 to TRBJ2-1; 7 bases fit TRBD2. This CDR3 is 15 amino acids long. V shed 6 bases, J shed 5 bases, and the junction held 10 bases outside the gene matches. In germline, CDR1 is MDHEN, CDR2 SYDVKM. CDR3: CASSLTERGHNEQFF. In DNA form, the CDR3 reads TGTGCCAGCAGCCTAACGGAGCGGGGTCACAATGAGCAGTTCTTC.

The gene calls are TRBV11-3 and TRBJ2-4; weak D call: TRBD1 (5 bases). V lost 0 bases and J 7 bases, leaving 22 bases between the germline ends. The CDR3 totals 18 residues. Per the germline V gene, CDR1 is SGHNT and CDR2 is YENEEA. For the CDR3, the DNA is TGTGCCAGCAGCTTAGATTGTGGGGTAAGGAAAAAGGGGAACATTCAGTACTTC. Its protein product is CASSLDCGVRKKGNIQYF.

V is TRBV11-1 and J is TRBJ2-7; 7 bases align to TRBD1. CDR1 is SGHAT and CDR2 is FQDESV in the germline V gene (reference sequence). This CDR3 is 14 amino acids long. V was clipped by 5 bases and J by 1 base; unmatched bases: 5. CDR3 in amino acids: CASSRQGSSYEQYF. For the CDR3, the DNA is TGTGCCAGCAGCAGACAGGGTTCATCCTACGAGCAGTACTTC.

V gene TRBV6-5 combines with J gene TRBJ2-2; TRBD2 matches 7 bases. CDR1 MNHEY and CDR2 SVGAGI come from the germline V gene. The CDR3 is 15 residues long. J lost 0 bases, V lost 4 bases, and 2 bases had no gene match. The CDR3 is CASSWDYTNTGELFF. CDR3 in DNA: TGTGCCAGCAGTTGGGACTACACGAACACCGGGGAGCTGTTTTTT.

This chain's CDR3 is CASSLKLAGGSSYNEQFF. In nucleotides, the CDR3 is TGTGCCAGCAGCTTGAAACTAGCGGGGGGGTCCTCCTACAATGAGCAGTTCTTC. V gene TRBV5-4 combines with J gene TRBJ2-1; 13 bases agree with TRBD2. The CDR3 runs 18 residues. J gave up 0 bases and V 1 base, and 4 bases lay outside the gene matches. Germline lookup yields CDR1 SGHNT and CDR2 YYREEE (reference sequence).

The J gene is TRBJ1-6, the V gene TRBV5-1; D ambiguous. CDR1 and CDR2 (germline): SGHRS, YFSETQ. V lost 5 bases and J lost 5, with 8 bases in between. CDR3 size: 13 residues. The CDR3 region has the DNA TGCGCCAGCAGGTTTCGTGATAATTCACCCCTCCACTTT. Its translation is CASRFRDNSPLHF.

The chain employs TRBV29-1 and TRBJ1-3, with D uncertain. Trimming pared 5 bases from V and 0 bases from J, leaving 5 bases between. The germline CDR1 and CDR2 sequences are SQVTM and ANQGSEA. The length of the CDR3 is 12 residues. CDR3 in DNA: TGCAGCGTTATCTACTCTGGAAACACCATATATTTT. Protein: CSVIYSGNTIYF.

The J gene is TRBJ1-5, the V gene TRBV5-4; unclear D gene. Trimming left V 3 bases short and J 4 bases short, with 17 bases between. This CDR3 is 16 amino acids long. The germline gives CDR1 SGHNT, CDR2 YYREEE (reference sequence). The CDR3 DNA follows: TGTGCCAGCAGCTCTGGGCCACCTGGTCGGAATCAGCCCCAGCATTTT. Its translation: CASSSGPPGRNQPQHF.

The gene calls are TRBV5-1 and TRBJ2-2; no definite D call. Germline V gene data show CDR1 as SGHRS and CDR2 as YFSETQ. There are 15 residues in the CDR3. Trimming pared 4 bases from V and 5 bases from J, leaving 15 bases between. CDR3 in DNA: TGCGCCAGCAGCCACCTCTGGAGCTTTACCGGGGAGCTGTTTTTT. Protein sequence: CASSHLWSFTGELFF.

The chain joins TRBV5-1 to TRBJ1-4, with 8 bases matching TRBD1. The CDR3 runs 14 residues. Trimming removed 5 bases from V and 6 bases from J; junction bases left unmatched: 6. In germline, CDR1 is SGHRS, CDR2 YFSETQ. The CDR3 spells CASRFRGRDEKLFF. The CDR3 DNA reads TGCGCCAGCAGATTCAGGGGGCGGGATGAAAAACTGTTTTTT. The whole variable domain, filled in from reference TRBV5-1 and TRBJ1-4, reads KAGVTQTPRYLIKTRGQQVTLSCSPISGHRSVSWYQQTPGQGLQFLFEYFSETQRNKGNFPGRFSGRQFSNSRSEMNVSTLELGDSALYLCASRFRGRDEKLFFGSGTQLSVL.

J is TRBJ2-5 and V is TRBV29-1, with 10 bases matching TRBD2. This CDR3 is 13 amino acids long. Germline trimming cut 4 bases from V and 6 bases from J; bases unmatched to any gene: 5. Germline V gene lookup returns CDR1 SQVTM and CDR2 ANQGSEA. The CDR3 region has the DNA TGCAGCGTTGGGGTAGCGGGGGGCAAGACCCAGTACTTC. This translates into CSVGVAGGKTQYF.

The chain couples TRBV28 to TRBJ1-2; 7 nucleotides agree with TRBD1. Germline V gene sequence: CDR1 MDHEN, CDR2 SYDVKM. The V gene end was trimmed by 5 bases and the J gene end by 4 bases; junction bases not matched to a gene: 7. The CDR3 sequence is 14 residues long. The CDR3 nucleotides read TGTGCCAGCAGTCGGGACAGCAGCTCCTATGGCTACACCTTC. It specifies CASSRDSSSYGYTF.

The table lists this clone with a few counts. The rearrangement links TRBV5-1 to TRBJ2-5; D perhaps matches TRBD2 (5 bases). V was shortened by 0 bases and J by 3 bases, with 9 bases between the two germline ends. Germline V CDR1 and CDR2: SGHRS, YFSETQ. This CDR3 is built from 14 residues. DNA of the CDR3: TGCGCCAGCAGCTTGGAGTACGGGGAAGAGACCCAGTACTTC. It encodes CASSLEYGEETQYF.

CDR3 sequence (DNA): TGTGCCACCTCGAAGGCAGGTTTTAATCAGCCCCAGCATTTT. This gives the protein CATSKAGFNQPQHF. V usage is TRBV25-1 and J usage is TRBJ1-5, with unresolved D. V lost 10 bases, J lost 4 bases, and 17 bases lay in between. From germline, CDR1 is MGHDK and CDR2 SYGVNS. The CDR3 is 14 residues long.

This sequence joins TRBV29-1 and TRBJ2-3; D is possibly TRBD2 (5 bases). V shed 4 bases and J shed 7 bases, with 18 bases lying between them. The CDR3 extends over 14 amino acids. The V gene's germline CDR1 is SQVTM and CDR2 ANQGSEA. CDR3 in DNA: TGCAGCGTTGCGGAGGTGACGGGTTCAAATACGCAGTATTTT. Protein: CSVAEVTGSNTQYF.

The V call is TRBV5-6, the J call TRBJ2-2; tentative D call: TRBD1 (6 bases). V lost 0 bases, J lost 3 bases, and 9 bases lay in between. CDR1 is SGHDT, CDR2 YYEEEE, per germline. CDR3 length equals 15 residues. The DNA of the CDR3 is TGTGCCAGCAGCTTGGCGAGGGGGTACACCGGGGAGCTGTTTTTT. Residues: CASSLARGYTGELFF.

This clone was recorded a few times. The chain employs TRBV19 and TRBJ2-5; D perhaps matches TRBD1 (5 bases). This CDR3 has 15 amino acids. V lost 6 bases to trimming and J lost 5 bases, with 19 bases between them. CDR1 is LNHDA, CDR2 SQIVND, per germline (reference sequence). The CDR3 protein is CASRATSGAIETQYF. The CDR3 bases are TGTGCCAGTAGGGCGACTTCTGGGGCTATTGAGACCCAGTACTTC.

This chain connects TRBV11-2 to TRBJ2-2; TRBD2 might be the D (6 bases). Germline CDR1 and CDR2: SGHAT and FQNNGV. V lost 7 bases and J 5 bases, leaving 17 bases between the germline ends. The CDR3 is made up of 15 amino acids. The chain's CDR3 is CASTKGTQITGELFF. In DNA form, the CDR3 reads TGTGCCAGCACAAAAGGGACTCAAATTACCGGGGAGCTGTTTTTT.